The 11 T cell receptor beta chains in this list originate from one sample, sequenced in a study of T cell responses to AZD1222 COVID-19 vaccine. TCRdb's table, derived via immunoSEQ multiplex PCR, lists solely in-frame clones and lacks some. The data contain roughly 120,000 clones, 70% to 90% of them seen just once; the ten biggest clones take up over 8.5%. Sequenced material: peripheral blood, taken on day 0 of AZD1222 vaccination. The receptors here all came from an adult in good health.

Of note for this clone: Distinct nucleotide sequences in the sample also encode this CDR3. The chain links TRBV12-3 or TRBV12-4 to TRBJ1-5; no clear D. Trimming removed 1 base from V and 1 base from J, with 2 bases in between. CDR3 length equals 13 residues. This CDR3 reads CASSLESNQPQHF. The CDR3 DNA follows: TGTGCCAGCAGTTTAGAAAGCAATCAGCCCCAGCATTTT.

This clone has just a few counts. The J gene is TRBJ1-1, the V gene TRBV5-6, with TRBD1 matching 7 bases. The V and J ends lost 4 bases and 1 base, in that order; junction bases with no gene match: 10. The CDR3 is 16 amino acids. Germline V CDR1 and CDR2: SGHDT, YYEEEE. The DNA for the CDR3 is TGTGCCAGCAGCCTAAGACGACAGGGAACGAACACTGAAGCTTTCTTT. Translating gives CASSLRRQGTNTEAFF.

CDR3 protein: CASSPPGRNEQFF. In nucleotides, the CDR3 is TGTGCCAGCAGTCCCCCCGGCCGGAATGAGCAGTTCTTC. The chain uses TRBV7-3 and TRBJ2-1; D remains ambiguous. Germline V gene lookup returns CDR1 SGHTA and CDR2 FQGTGA. The CDR3 totals 13 residues. V lost 6 bases to trimming and J lost 7 bases, with 13 bases between them.

This clone turned up a few times. This chain connects TRBV5-1 to TRBJ1-2; perhaps TRBD1 as D (5 bases). This CDR3 is 14 amino acids long. The germline V gene encodes CDR1 SGHRS and CDR2 YFSETQ. Trimming stripped 0 bases from V and 1 base from J, with 7 bases between. Here the CDR3 DNA reads TGCGCCAGCAGCTTGGTTGGGGGTAACTATGGCTACACCTTC. Residues: CASSLVGGNYGYTF.

This clone has only one observation. V and J are TRBV3-1 (or the pseudogene TRBV3-2) and TRBJ1-3; 10 bases agree with TRBD1. Trimming at V came to 2 bases and at J to 2 bases, leaving 3 bases not matched to a gene. The CDR3 runs to 16 residues. Germline V gene lookup returns CDR1 LGHDT and CDR2 YNNKEL (reference sequence). CDR3: CASSQRTGGPGNTIYF. CDR3 sequence (DNA): TGTGCCAGCAGCCAACGGACAGGGGGTCCTGGAAACACCATATATTTT.

The rearrangement joins TRBV5-6 to TRBJ2-1; 15 nucleotides line up with TRBD2. V trimming: 1 base; J trimming: 0 bases; junction bases outside the gene matches: 5. Germline V gene lookup returns CDR1 SGHDT and CDR2 YYEEEE. CDR3 length equals 19 residues. In DNA, the CDR3 is TGTGCCAGCAGCTTGCCAGGGACTAGCGGGAGGAGCTCCTACAATGAGCAGTTCTTC. Amino acid sequence: CASSLPGTSGRSSYNEQFF.

The chain combines TRBV9 with TRBJ1-4; D unresolved. CDR1 is SGDLS and CDR2 is YYNGEE in the germline V gene. The CDR3 length is 15 residues. Trimming cost V 4 bases and J 6 bases, with 16 bases left between them. The CDR3 protein is CASSTPSGVDEKLFF. CDR3 coding DNA: TGTGCCAGCAGCACCCCGTCAGGCGTTGATGAAAAACTGTTTTTT. Full variable domain (outside the CDR3, taken from reference TRBV9 and TRBJ1-4): DSGVTQTPKHLITATGQRVTLRCSPRSGDLSVYWYQQSLDQGLQFLIQYYNGEERAKGNILERFSAQQFPDLHSELNLSSLELGDSALYFCASSTPSGVDEKLFFGSGTQLSVL.

This clone was seen just once. The chain combines TRBV9 with TRBJ2-2, with 7 bases matching TRBD1. Germline V gives CDR1 SGDLS, CDR2 YYNGEE. The V segment lost 3 bases and the J segment 8 bases; nucleotides outside the gene matches: 10. The CDR3 runs to 15 residues. In DNA, the CDR3 is TGTGCCAGCAGCGCGCTTGGGACAGAGAGGGGGGAGCTGTTTTTT. The encoded protein is CASSALGTERGELFF.

The V and J genes are TRBV9 and TRBJ2-1; 13 bases are shared with TRBD2. The CDR3 runs 16 residues. V was pared by 6 bases and J by 8 bases, with 11 bases of the junction left unmatched. The germline gives CDR1 SGDLS, CDR2 YYNGEE. The CDR3 protein is CASNYKGTSGVDEQFF. CDR3 coding DNA: TGTGCCAGCAACTATAAGGGGACTAGCGGGGTAGATGAGCAGTTCTTC.

The chain has TRBV7-2 and TRBJ2-2, with 9 nucleotides matching TRBD1. Trimming took 5 bases from V and 6 from J; bases not matched to a gene: 7. Germline V gene lookup returns CDR1 SGHTA and CDR2 FQGNSA. This CDR3 has 15 residues. This CDR3 is CASSQGQGGAGELFF. As DNA, the CDR3 is TGTGCCAGCAGCCAGGGACAGGGTGGTGCCGGGGAGCTGTTTTTT. The whole variable domain, remainder taken from reference TRBV7-2 and TRBJ2-2, is GAGVSQSPSNKVTEKGKDVELRCDPISGHTALYWYRQSLGQGLEFLIYFQGNSAPDKSGLPSDRFSAERTGGSVSTLTIQRTQQEDSAVYLCASSQGQGGAGELFFGEGSRLTVL.

The rearrangement joins TRBV28 to TRBJ1-6; D unresolved. V was pared by 4 bases and J by 9 bases, with 7 bases between. The CDR3 runs 12 residues. Germline CDR1 MDHEN, CDR2 SYDVKM. The chain's CDR3 is CASSYRVSPLHF. The CDR3, as DNA: TGTGCCAGCAGTTATCGGGTTTCACCCCTCCACTTT.